This TCR beta chain was recorded in a study of long-term antiretroviral therapy in people with HIV. Study summary: There is a gap of about a decade between the earliest samples and the later 2015 immediate-ART recommendation.

They ran version v3.0 of the immunoSEQ assay at survey level. The data were produced by immunoSEQ multiplex PCR, yet TCRdb's version contains in-frame clones alone and is incomplete. This sample has 25,000 to 35,000 clones, with about nine tenths found just once. Donors each had at least one pre-ART PBMC sample and at least two post-ART ones. Study-wide results and limits: Clonal expansions arising prior to ART prevailed in the repertoire at every time point. Repertoires with HIV possessed tighter CDR3 length spans than those of controls.

CDR1 and CDR2 from the germline V gene are SNHLY and FYNNEI. Trimming stripped 11 bases from V and 3 bases from J, with 18 bases between. This CDR3 region has 14 residues. Turning to this clone: Its antigen remains unidentified.

This sample comprised unsorted PBMCs, obtained roughly 5 years before starting antiretroviral therapy. This clonotype originated in a man in his fifties or sixties with HIV. The V gene is TRBV2, the J gene TRBJ2-3, with D perhaps given as TRBD1 or TRBD2 (5 bases each). Here the CDR3 reads CASSLGWGTDTQYF. The CDR3 DNA sequence: TGTGCCTCATCCCTAGGGTGGGGGACAGATACGCAGTATTTT.